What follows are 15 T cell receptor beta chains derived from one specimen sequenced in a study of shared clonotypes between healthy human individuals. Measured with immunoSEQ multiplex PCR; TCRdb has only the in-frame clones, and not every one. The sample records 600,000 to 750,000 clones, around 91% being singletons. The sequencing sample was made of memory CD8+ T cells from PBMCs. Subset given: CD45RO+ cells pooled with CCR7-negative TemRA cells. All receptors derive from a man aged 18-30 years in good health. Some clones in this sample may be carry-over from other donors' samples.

CDR3 DNA: TGTGCCAGCAGCTTAGACAGGGAGGACTATGGCTACACCTTC. Protein: CASSLDREDYGYTF. This chain uses TRBV9 with TRBJ1-2, with 7 bases lining up with TRBD1. J lost 3 bases, V lost 4 bases, and 6 bases had no gene match. The CDR3 has 14 residues. Germline values: CDR1 SGDLS, CDR2 YYNGEE.

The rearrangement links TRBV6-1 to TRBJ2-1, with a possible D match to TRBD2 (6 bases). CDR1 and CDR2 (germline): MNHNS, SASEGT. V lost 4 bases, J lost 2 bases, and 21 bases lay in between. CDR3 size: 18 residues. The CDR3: CASSATPILWRAYNEQFF. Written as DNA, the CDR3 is TGTGCCAGCAGTGCCACTCCGATATTGTGGAGGGCCTACAATGAGCAGTTCTTC.

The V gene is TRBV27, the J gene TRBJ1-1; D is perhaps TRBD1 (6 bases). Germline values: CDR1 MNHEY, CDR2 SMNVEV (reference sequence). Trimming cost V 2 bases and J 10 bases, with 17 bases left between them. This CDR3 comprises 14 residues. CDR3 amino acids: CASSLLEGGERAFF. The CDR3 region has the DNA TGTGCCAGCAGTTTACTCGAGGGGGGGGAGAGAGCTTTCTTT.

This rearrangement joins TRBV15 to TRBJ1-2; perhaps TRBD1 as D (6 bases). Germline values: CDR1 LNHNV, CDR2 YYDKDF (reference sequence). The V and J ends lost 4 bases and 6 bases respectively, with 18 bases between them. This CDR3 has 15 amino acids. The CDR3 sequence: CATSTRYRALHGYTF. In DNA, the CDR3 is TGTGCCACCAGCACCAGATACAGGGCCCTACATGGCTACACCTTC.

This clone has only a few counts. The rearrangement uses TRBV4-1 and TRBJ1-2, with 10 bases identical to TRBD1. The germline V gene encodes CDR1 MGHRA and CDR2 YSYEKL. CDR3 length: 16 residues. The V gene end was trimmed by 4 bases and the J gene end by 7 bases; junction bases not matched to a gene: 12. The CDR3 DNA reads TGCGCCAGCAGCCCAGGGACAGGGGTTCAGTTTTTTGGCTACACCTTC. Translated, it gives CASSPGTGVQFFGYTF.

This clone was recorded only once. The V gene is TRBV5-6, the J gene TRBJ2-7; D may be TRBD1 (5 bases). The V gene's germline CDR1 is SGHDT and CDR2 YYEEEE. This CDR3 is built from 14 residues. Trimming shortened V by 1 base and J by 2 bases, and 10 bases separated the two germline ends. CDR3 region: CASSLSQGTYEQYF. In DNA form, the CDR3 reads TGTGCCAGCAGCTTGTCGCAGGGAACCTACGAGCAGTACTTC.

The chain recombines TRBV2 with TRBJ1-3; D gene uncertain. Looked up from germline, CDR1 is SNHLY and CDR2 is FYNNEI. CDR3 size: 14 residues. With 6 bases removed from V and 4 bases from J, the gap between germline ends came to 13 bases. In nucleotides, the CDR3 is TGTGCCAGCAGGACGGGAAGAGAAGGAAACACCATATATTTT. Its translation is CASRTGREGNTIYF.

The chain's CDR3 is CASSSRMGLTNTEAFF. CDR3 DNA: TGTGCCAGCAGCTCCAGGATGGGACTGACGAACACTGAAGCTTTCTTT. The J gene is TRBJ1-1, the V gene TRBV9, with D possibly matching TRBD1 (5 bases). Germline V gene lookup returns CDR1 SGDLS and CDR2 YYNGEE. Trimming removed 4 bases from V and 1 base from J, with 17 bases in between. The CDR3 covers 16 residues. The full variable domain, with the rest looked up from reference TRBV9 and TRBJ1-1, is DSGVTQTPKHLITATGQRVTLRCSPRSGDLSVYWYQQSLDQGLQFLIQYYNGEERAKGNILERFSAQQFPDLHSELNLSSLELGDSALYFCASSSRMGLTNTEAFFGQGTRLTVV.

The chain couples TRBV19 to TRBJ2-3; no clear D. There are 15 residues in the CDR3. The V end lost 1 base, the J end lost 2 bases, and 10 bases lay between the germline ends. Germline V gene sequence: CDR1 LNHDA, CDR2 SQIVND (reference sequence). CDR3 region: CASSIGNGYTDTQYF. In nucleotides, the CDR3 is TGTGCCAGTAGTATAGGTAACGGTTACACAGATACGCAGTATTTT.

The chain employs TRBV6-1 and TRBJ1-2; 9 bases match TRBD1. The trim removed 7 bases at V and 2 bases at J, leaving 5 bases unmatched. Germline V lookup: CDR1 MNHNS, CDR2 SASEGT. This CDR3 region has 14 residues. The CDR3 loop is CASKLTGGNYGYTF. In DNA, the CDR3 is TGTGCCAGCAAGCTGACAGGGGGAAACTATGGCTACACCTTC.

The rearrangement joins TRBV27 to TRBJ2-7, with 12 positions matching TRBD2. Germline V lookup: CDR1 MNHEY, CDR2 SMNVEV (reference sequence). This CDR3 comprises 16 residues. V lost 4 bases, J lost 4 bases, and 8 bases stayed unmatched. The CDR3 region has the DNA TGTGCCAGCAGTTCTCGGCTAGCGGGAGGGCCGTACGAGCAGTACTTC. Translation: CASSSRLAGGPYEQYF.

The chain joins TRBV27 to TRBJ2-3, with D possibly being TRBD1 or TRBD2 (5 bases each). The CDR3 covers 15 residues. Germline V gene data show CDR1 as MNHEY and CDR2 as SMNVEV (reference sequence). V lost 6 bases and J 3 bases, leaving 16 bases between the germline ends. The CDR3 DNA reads TGTGCCAGCAGGACCGGGACGGTCTCAACAGATACGCAGTATTTT. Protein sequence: CASRTGTVSTDTQYF.

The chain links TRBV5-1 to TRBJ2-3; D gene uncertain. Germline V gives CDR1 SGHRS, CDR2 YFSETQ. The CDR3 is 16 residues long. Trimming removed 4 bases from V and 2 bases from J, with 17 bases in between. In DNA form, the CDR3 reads TGCGCCAGCAGCCCGGCTAGGCAGGTGGACACAGATACGCAGTATTTT. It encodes CASSPARQVDTDTQYF.

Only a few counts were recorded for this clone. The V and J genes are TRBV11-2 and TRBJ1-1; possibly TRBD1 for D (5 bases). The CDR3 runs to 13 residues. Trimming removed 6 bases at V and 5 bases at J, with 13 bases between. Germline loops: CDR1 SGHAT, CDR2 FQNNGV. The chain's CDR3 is CASRAGLRTEAFF. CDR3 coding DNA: TGTGCCAGCAGGGCAGGGCTACGAACTGAAGCTTTCTTT.

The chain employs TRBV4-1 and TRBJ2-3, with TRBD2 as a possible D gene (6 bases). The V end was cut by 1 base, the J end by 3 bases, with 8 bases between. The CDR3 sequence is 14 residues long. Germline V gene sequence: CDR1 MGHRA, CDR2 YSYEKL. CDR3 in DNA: TGCGCCAGCAGCCAAGTGGCGGGGACAGATACGCAGTATTTT. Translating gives CASSQVAGTDTQYF.